A selection of T cell receptor beta chains follows, all from one sample in a study of blood T cell repertoires in COVID-19. Libraries were prepared by immunoSEQ multiplex PCR; TCRdb keeps only in-frame clonotypes and omits some of them. The sample comprises 59,000 or so clones, roughly 79% of which are singletons, and 25% to 35% rests with the top ten. What was sequenced was peripheral blood. The source is a woman aged 80 or over with active or convalescent COVID-19. Each CDR3 is given with its conserved first and last residue. The D gene is left open where the match is weak. Clone size, where shown, is once, few, many, or a class for clones that have expanded.

J	V	size	D	DNA	CDR3
TRBJ1-5	TRBV7-3	-	-	TGTGCCAGCAGCCCTGGAGTAAATCAGCCCCAGCATTTT	CASSPGVNQPQHF
TRBJ1-1	TRBV21-1	-	-	TGTGCCAGCAGCAACGATTTAGGAGGGACAGACAATATGAACACTGAAGCTTTCTTT	CASSNDLGGTDNMNTEAFF
TRBJ1-4	TRBV4-1	once	-	TGCGCCAGCAGCCCGGGGGGGTCCGGGATGGGTGAAAAACTGTTTTTT	CASSPGGSGMGEKLFF
TRBJ2-7	TRBV7-2	few	-	TGTGCCAGCAGCCCTGGCTTCTCCTACGAGCAGTACTTC	CASSPGFSYEQYF
TRBJ2-2	TRBV2	-	-	TGTGCCAGCAGTTACTGGGGGGCGAACACCGGGGAGCTGTTTTTT	CASSYWGANTGELFF
TRBJ1-3	TRBV19	few	-	TGTGCCAGTAGTCAGGCCTACTCTGGAAACACCATATATTTT	CASSQAYSGNTIYF
TRBJ2-7	TRBV23-1	-	-	TGCGCCAGCAGTCAATCCCCTCGCGTTGTCTACGAGCAGTACTTC	CASSQSPRVVYEQYF
TRBJ2-7	TRBV18	once	TRBD1	TGTGCCAGCTCACCGCGACAGGGGGCCTACGAGCAGTACTTC	CASSPRQGAYEQYF
TRBJ2-7	TRBV5-1	-	TRBD1	TGCGCCAGTAGGTCCGGGACAGGGCCCTACGAGCAGTACTTC	CASRSGTGPYEQYF
TRBJ2-2	TRBV7-2	-	TRBD2	TGTGCCAGCAGCCCCATTGCCCTAGCGGGGGGGAGGGACACCGGGGAGCTGTTTTTT	CASSPIALAGGRDTGELFF
TRBJ2-7	TRBV6-6	few	-	TGTGCCAGCAGTTACTCCTTGACTGGAGAGCAGTACTTC	CASSYSLTGEQYF
TRBJ1-1	TRBV3-1/TRBV3-2	-	-	TGTGCCAGCAGCCGGGGGCTCATGAACACTGAAGCTTTCTTT	CASSRGLMNTEAFF
TRBJ2-1	TRBV7-2	-	TRBD2	TGTGCCAGCAGCTTATGGAGCGGGGGGGTAAATGAGCAGTTCTTC	CASSLWSGGVNEQFF
TRBJ2-1	TRBV28	-	TRBD1	TGTGCCAGCAGCCCGACAGGGGCCTACAATGAGCAGTTCTTC	CASSPTGAYNEQFF
TRBJ1-1	TRBV5-1	-	TRBD1	TGCGCCAGCAGCTTTAAGACAGGGATGAACACTGAAGCTTTCTTT	CASSFKTGMNTEAFF
TRBJ1-1	TRBV10-3	once	TRBD1	TGTGCCATCAAAACAACAGGGGGCAACACTGAAGCTTTCTTT	CAIKTTGGNTEAFF
TRBJ1-1	TRBV7-2	-	-	TGTGCCAGCAGCTTAGAAGGACTGGGGAACACTGAAGCTTTCTTT	CASSLEGLGNTEAFF
TRBJ2-7	TRBV6-2/TRBV6-3	-	TRBD2	TGTGCCAGCAGTTACTCGTCGTCTAGCGGGGGGAGAACCCCCTACGAGCAGTACTTC	CASSYSSSSGGRTPYEQYF
TRBJ2-1	TRBV10-3	-	TRBD1	TGTGCCATCAGTGCTAGTCCCGGGACAGGGGGCATTGGCTACAATGAGCAGTTCTTC	CAISASPGTGGIGYNEQFF